This is a list of T cell receptor beta chains from one sample in a study of beta chain features in type 1 diabetes. The assay was immunoSEQ multiplex PCR, and TCRdb's table has in-frame clones only and misses some. The sample lists about 9,400 clones, approximately 80% seen once, with roughly 1.3% in the top ten. Sample: Tregs from blood. The receptors shown here come from a woman under 30 in good health. Both conserved end residues are part of each CDR3. The D gene is left open where the match is weak. Not all rows give a size; the values are once, few, many and, for expanded clones, a class.

v_gene: TRBV5-1; d_gene: TRBD2; j_gene: TRBJ2-1; abundance: .; CDR3aa: CASSSLLATNEQFF; CDR3nt: TGCGCCAGCAGCTCGTTACTAGCGACCAATGAGCAGTTCTTC
v_gene: TRBV30; d_gene: .; j_gene: TRBJ2-5; abundance: .; CDR3aa: CAWSIRGETQYF; CDR3nt: TGTGCCTGGAGTATACGAGGGGAGACCCAGTACTTC
v_gene: TRBV30; d_gene: .; j_gene: TRBJ2-4; abundance: .; CDR3aa: CAWSEAGAKNIQYF; CDR3nt: TGTGCCTGGAGTGAGGCAGGCGCCAAAAACATTCAGTACTTC
v_gene: TRBV18; d_gene: .; j_gene: TRBJ2-4; abundance: .; CDR3aa: CASSPGSSVAKNIQYF; CDR3nt: TGTGCCAGCTCACCGGGGAGTTCAGTAGCCAAAAACATTCAGTACTTC
v_gene: TRBV29-1; d_gene: .; j_gene: TRBJ2-3; abundance: .; CDR3aa: CSVEYPPSADTQYF; CDR3nt: TGCAGCGTTGAATACCCCCCTAGCGCGGATACGCAGTATTTT
v_gene: TRBV15; d_gene: .; j_gene: TRBJ1-3; abundance: .; CDR3aa: CATSRVDFSGNTIYF; CDR3nt: TGTGCCACCAGCAGAGTGGACTTCTCTGGAAACACCATATATTTT
v_gene: TRBV15; d_gene: .; j_gene: TRBJ1-6; abundance: .; CDR3aa: CAASMGADILNSPLHF; CDR3nt: TGTGCCGCCAGCATGGGAGCCGACATTCTTAATTCACCCCTCCACTTT
v_gene: TRBV30; d_gene: TRBD2; j_gene: TRBJ2-7; abundance: .; CDR3aa: CACNLAVLCEQYF; CDR3nt: TGTGCCTGCAACCTAGCGGTGCTCTGCGAGCAGTACTTC
v_gene: TRBV27; d_gene: .; j_gene: TRBJ1-2; abundance: .; CDR3aa: CASSPVAGLGYTF; CDR3nt: TGTGCCAGCAGTCCCGTGGCAGGGTTGGGCTACACCTTC
v_gene: TRBV6-1; d_gene: .; j_gene: TRBJ1-5; abundance: .; CDR3aa: CASRTGTAQPQHF; CDR3nt: TGTGCCAGCAGAACAGGGACCGCTCAGCCCCAGCATTTT
v_gene: TRBV19; d_gene: .; j_gene: TRBJ1-4; abundance: .; CDR3aa: CASRRQGWEKLFF; CDR3nt: TGTGCCAGTCGACGCCAGGGTTGGGAAAAACTGTTTTTT
v_gene: TRBV6-1; d_gene: .; j_gene: TRBJ2-2; abundance: once; CDR3aa: CATARGLNTGELFF; CDR3nt: TGTGCCACCGCGCGGGGTCTGAACACCGGGGAGCTGTTTTTT
v_gene: TRBV19; d_gene: TRBD2; j_gene: TRBJ2-7; abundance: .; CDR3aa: CASSFTLAASYEQYF; CDR3nt: TGTGCCAGTAGTTTTACCCTAGCGGCTTCCTACGAGCAGTACTTC
v_gene: TRBV5-5; d_gene: TRBD1; j_gene: TRBJ1-5; abundance: few; CDR3aa: CASSLDRGDQPQHF; CDR3nt: TGTGCCAGCAGCCTCGACAGGGGCGATCAGCCCCAGCATTTT
v_gene: TRBV19; d_gene: TRBD1; j_gene: TRBJ1-3; abundance: .; CDR3aa: CASSMIGDRPSGNTIYF; CDR3nt: TGTGCCAGTAGTATGATTGGGGACAGGCCCTCTGGAAACACCATATATTTT
v_gene: TRBV5-1; d_gene: .; j_gene: TRBJ2-1; abundance: .; CDR3aa: CASSIQPGHEYNEQFF; CDR3nt: TGCGCCAGCAGCATCCAGCCGGGACACGAGTACAATGAGCAGTTCTTC
v_gene: TRBV28; d_gene: TRBD1; j_gene: TRBJ2-5; abundance: .; CDR3aa: CASSWTGGFQETQYF; CDR3nt: TGTGCCAGCAGTTGGACAGGGGGCTTCCAAGAGACCCAGTACTTC
v_gene: TRBV7-9; d_gene: TRBD2; j_gene: TRBJ2-1; abundance: few; CDR3aa: CASSLEQLAGDLYEQFF; CDR3nt: TGTGCCAGCAGCTTAGAACAGTTAGCGGGAGATTTATATGAGCAGTTCTTC
v_gene: TRBV5-1; d_gene: TRBD1; j_gene: TRBJ2-2; abundance: .; CDR3aa: CASSRSRTGGSTGELFF; CDR3nt: TGCGCCAGCAGCCGTTCCCGGACAGGGGGCAGCACCGGGGAGCTGTTTTTT
v_gene: TRBV10-2; d_gene: .; j_gene: TRBJ2-2; abundance: .; CDR3aa: CASRGHGTSGNTGELFF; CDR3nt: TGCGCCAGCAGGGGACATGGGACCTCTGGGAACACCGGGGAGCTGTTTTTT
v_gene: TRBV11-2; d_gene: TRBD2; j_gene: TRBJ2-7; abundance: .; CDR3aa: CASSLVLAGRLSYEQYF; CDR3nt: TGTGCCAGCAGCTTAGTACTAGCGGGACGCCTCTCCTACGAGCAGTACTTC
v_gene: TRBV4-2; d_gene: .; j_gene: TRBJ2-7; abundance: .; CDR3aa: CASSQDRLAREQYF; CDR3nt: TGTGCCAGCAGCCAAGATAGATTAGCTCGGGAGCAGTACTTC
v_gene: TRBV4-1; d_gene: .; j_gene: TRBJ2-2; abundance: .; CDR3aa: CASSQQFTGELFF; CDR3nt: TGCGCCAGCAGCCAACAGTTCACCGGGGAGCTGTTTTTT
v_gene: TRBV5-6; d_gene: TRBD2; j_gene: TRBJ2-7; abundance: .; CDR3aa: CASSLDLSGRTYEQYF; CDR3nt: TGTGCCAGCAGCTTGGACCTTAGCGGGAGGACCTACGAGCAGTACTTC
v_gene: TRBV29-1; d_gene: TRBD1; j_gene: TRBJ2-2; abundance: few; CDR3aa: CSTSGTADTGELFF; CDR3nt: TGCAGCACATCCGGGACAGCCGACACCGGGGAGCTGTTTTTT
v_gene: TRBV29-1; d_gene: TRBD1; j_gene: TRBJ1-2; abundance: once; CDR3aa: CSVEGGTADGYTF; CDR3nt: TGCAGCGTTGAAGGTGGGACAGCGGATGGCTACACCTTC
v_gene: TRBV28; d_gene: .; j_gene: TRBJ2-7; abundance: .; CDR3aa: CASRDFSLLSYEQYF; CDR3nt: TGTGCCAGCAGAGACTTTTCCCTTCTTTCCTACGAGCAGTACTTC
v_gene: TRBV6-1; d_gene: .; j_gene: TRBJ2-2; abundance: .; CDR3aa: CASSEVAGELFF; CDR3nt: TGTGCCAGCAGTGAAGTGGCAGGGGAGCTGTTTTTT
v_gene: TRBV18; d_gene: .; j_gene: TRBJ1-3; abundance: few; CDR3aa: CASSRAPGHPGNTIYF; CDR3nt: TGTGCCAGCTCACGGGCTCCTGGACACCCTGGAAACACCATATATTTT
v_gene: TRBV12-5; d_gene: .; j_gene: TRBJ1-5; abundance: .; CDR3aa: CASGLEHISNQPQHF; CDR3nt: TGTGCTAGTGGTTTGGAACATATTAGCAATCAGCCCCAGCATTTT
v_gene: TRBV19; d_gene: TRBD2; j_gene: TRBJ2-3; abundance: .; CDR3aa: CASSELAGVDTQYF; CDR3nt: TGTGCCAGTAGTGAGCTAGCGGGAGTAGATACGCAGTATTTT
v_gene: TRBV21-1; d_gene: .; j_gene: TRBJ2-1; abundance: .; CDR3aa: CARLAYNEQFF; CDR3nt: TGTGCCAGACTAGCGTACAATGAGCAGTTCTTC
v_gene: TRBV5-5; d_gene: .; j_gene: TRBJ2-7; abundance: .; CDR3aa: CASSLGQVLGEQYF; CDR3nt: TGTGCCAGCAGCTTGGGACAGGTCCTCGGCGAGCAGTACTTC
v_gene: TRBV6-6; d_gene: .; j_gene: TRBJ1-5; abundance: .; CDR3aa: CASSYSWAGNQPQHF; CDR3nt: TGTGCCAGCAGTTACTCATGGGCAGGCAATCAGCCCCAGCATTTT
v_gene: TRBV10-3; d_gene: TRBD2; j_gene: TRBJ2-3; abundance: .; CDR3aa: CAISGALAGADTQYF; CDR3nt: TGTGCCATCAGTGGGGCGCTAGCGGGAGCAGATACGCAGTATTTT
v_gene: TRBV5-1; d_gene: .; j_gene: TRBJ1-1; abundance: once; CDR3aa: CASSLLGQNTEAFF; CDR3nt: TGCGCCAGCAGCTTGCTGGGACAGAACACTGAAGCTTTCTTT
v_gene: TRBV14; d_gene: .; j_gene: TRBJ2-3; abundance: .; CDR3aa: CASSRYTGTDTQYF; CDR3nt: TGTGCCAGCAGCCGGTACACCGGCACAGATACGCAGTATTTT
v_gene: TRBV11-3; d_gene: .; j_gene: TRBJ1-1; abundance: .; CDR3aa: CASSSAPGTEAFF; CDR3nt: TGTGCCAGCAGCTCCGCTCCGGGGACTGAAGCTTTCTTT
v_gene: TRBV6-1; d_gene: .; j_gene: TRBJ2-5; abundance: few; CDR3aa: CASSLLTAGTQYF; CDR3nt: TGTGCCAGCAGCCTATTGACGGCGGGAACCCAGTACTTC
v_gene: TRBV2; d_gene: .; j_gene: TRBJ2-1; abundance: .; CDR3aa: CASGGTRSYNEQFF; CDR3nt: TGTGCCAGCGGGGGGACTCGATCCTACAATGAGCAGTTCTTC
v_gene: TRBV5-4; d_gene: TRBD2; j_gene: TRBJ2-3; abundance: .; CDR3aa: CASSWGLAGGPGRTDTQYF; CDR3nt: TGTGCCAGCAGCTGGGGACTAGCGGGAGGGCCCGGGAGAACAGATACGCAGTATTTT
v_gene: TRBV10-2; d_gene: .; j_gene: TRBJ2-7; abundance: .; CDR3aa: CASPRGIRRASYEQYF; CDR3nt: TGCGCCAGCCCTCGCGGTATTAGGAGGGCATCCTACGAGCAGTACTTC
v_gene: TRBV29-1; d_gene: TRBD1; j_gene: TRBJ2-7; abundance: .; CDR3aa: CSVDRGQGGYEQYF; CDR3nt: TGCAGCGTTGATCGGGGACAGGGGGGATACGAGCAGTACTTC
v_gene: TRBV5-1; d_gene: .; j_gene: TRBJ2-7; abundance: .; CDR3aa: CASSLLGGTYEQYF; CDR3nt: TGCGCCAGCAGCCTCCTAGGGGGAACCTACGAGCAGTACTTC
v_gene: TRBV7-9; d_gene: TRBD1; j_gene: TRBJ2-7; abundance: .; CDR3aa: CASSLRQGTEQYF; CDR3nt: TGTGCCAGCAGCCTCCGACAGGGAACCGAGCAGTACTTC
v_gene: TRBV7-2; d_gene: TRBD2; j_gene: TRBJ2-2; abundance: .; CDR3aa: CASSFGVAAGASTGELFF; CDR3nt: TGTGCCAGCAGCTTTGGTGTTGCGGCGGGAGCTAGTACCGGGGAGCTGTTTTTT
v_gene: TRBV19; d_gene: .; j_gene: TRBJ1-4; abundance: few; CDR3aa: CASSVRVGTNEKLFF; CDR3nt: TGTGCCAGTAGTGTCAGGGTCGGAACTAATGAAAAACTGTTTTTT
v_gene: TRBV11-2; d_gene: TRBD2; j_gene: TRBJ2-7; abundance: .; CDR3aa: CASSQAGVYEQYF; CDR3nt: TGTGCCAGCAGCCAAGCGGGGGTCTACGAGCAGTACTTC
v_gene: TRBV7-8; d_gene: TRBD2; j_gene: TRBJ2-4; abundance: once; CDR3aa: CASSFSGGATKNIQYF; CDR3nt: TGTGCCAGCAGCTTTAGCGGGGGGGCCACCAAAAACATTCAGTACTTC
v_gene: TRBV29-1; d_gene: .; j_gene: TRBJ2-5; abundance: .; CDR3aa: CSVFGGLVFETQYF; CDR3nt: TGCAGCGTTTTCGGGGGGCTCGTATTCGAGACCCAGTACTTC
v_gene: TRBV5-1; d_gene: TRBD1; j_gene: TRBJ1-1; abundance: .; CDR3aa: CASSWGTGRTAEAFF; CDR3nt: TGCGCCAGCAGCTGGGGGACAGGGAGGACCGCTGAAGCTTTCTTT
v_gene: TRBV4-2; d_gene: TRBD1; j_gene: TRBJ2-7; abundance: few; CDR3aa: CASSQGTGPIDEQYF; CDR3nt: TGTGCCAGCAGCCAAGGGACAGGGCCTATCGACGAGCAGTACTTC
v_gene: TRBV5-1; d_gene: .; j_gene: TRBJ2-7; abundance: few; CDR3aa: CASSLANEQYF; CDR3nt: TGCGCCAGCAGCCTAGCGAACGAGCAGTACTTC
v_gene: TRBV6-1; d_gene: TRBD1; j_gene: TRBJ1-2; abundance: few; CDR3aa: CASSGEQGVVLYGYTF; CDR3nt: TGTGCCAGCAGTGGAGAACAGGGGGTCGTCCTCTATGGCTACACCTTC
v_gene: TRBV11-2; d_gene: .; j_gene: TRBJ2-1; abundance: .; CDR3aa: CASSPRPGLRYNEQFF; CDR3nt: TGTGCCAGCAGCCCCAGACCGGGACTTCGATACAATGAGCAGTTCTTC
v_gene: TRBV6-5; d_gene: .; j_gene: TRBJ2-3; abundance: .; CDR3aa: CASSYSGVISTDTQYF; CDR3nt: TGTGCCAGCAGTTACTCCGGGGTCATTAGCACAGATACGCAGTATTTT
v_gene: TRBV5-1; d_gene: TRBD2; j_gene: TRBJ2-7; abundance: few; CDR3aa: CASRMRAGGFYEQYF; CDR3nt: TGCGCCAGCAGGATGCGAGCGGGGGGTTTCTACGAGCAGTACTTC